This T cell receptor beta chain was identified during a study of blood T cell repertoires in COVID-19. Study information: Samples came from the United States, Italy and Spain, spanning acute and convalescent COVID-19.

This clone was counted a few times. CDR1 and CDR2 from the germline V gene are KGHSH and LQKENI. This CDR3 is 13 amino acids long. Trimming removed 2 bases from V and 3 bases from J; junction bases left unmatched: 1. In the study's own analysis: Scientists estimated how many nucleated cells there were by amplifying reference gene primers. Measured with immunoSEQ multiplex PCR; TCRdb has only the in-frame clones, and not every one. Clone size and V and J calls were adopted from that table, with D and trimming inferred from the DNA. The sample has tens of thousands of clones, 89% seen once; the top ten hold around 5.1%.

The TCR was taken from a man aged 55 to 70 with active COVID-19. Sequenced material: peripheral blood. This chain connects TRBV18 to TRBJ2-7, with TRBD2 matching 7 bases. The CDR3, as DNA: TGTGCCAGCTCACCAGCGGGGGACTACGAGCAGTACTTC. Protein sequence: CASSPAGDYEQYF.